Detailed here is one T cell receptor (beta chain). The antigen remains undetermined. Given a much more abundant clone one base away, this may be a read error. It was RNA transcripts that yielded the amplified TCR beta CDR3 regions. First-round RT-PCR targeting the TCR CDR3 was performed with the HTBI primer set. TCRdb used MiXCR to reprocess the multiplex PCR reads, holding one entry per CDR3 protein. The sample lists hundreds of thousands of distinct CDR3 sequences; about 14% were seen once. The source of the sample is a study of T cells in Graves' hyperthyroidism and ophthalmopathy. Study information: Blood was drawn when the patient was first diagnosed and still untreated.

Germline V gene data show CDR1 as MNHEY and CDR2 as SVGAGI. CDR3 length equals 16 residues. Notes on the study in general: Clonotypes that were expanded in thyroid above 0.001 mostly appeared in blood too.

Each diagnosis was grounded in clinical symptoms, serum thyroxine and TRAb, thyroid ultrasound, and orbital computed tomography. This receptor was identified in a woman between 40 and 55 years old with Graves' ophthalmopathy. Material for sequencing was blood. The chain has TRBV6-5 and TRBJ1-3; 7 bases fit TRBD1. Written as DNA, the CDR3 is TGTGCCAACAGTTTCAGGGGGGGCTTCCTCGAAAACACCATATATTTT. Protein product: CANSFRGGFLENTIYF.